This passage covers 8 T cell receptor beta chains from one sample sequenced in a study of blood T cell repertoires in COVID-19. Clones were read by immunoSEQ multiplex PCR, and TCRdb kept only the in-frame ones, dropping some. The sample has 180,000 or so clones, about 80% seen once. Sequenced material: PBMCs or T cells enriched from blood (not recorded which). The origin of the receptors is a man aged 45-65 years who had recovered from COVID-19.

The rearrangement uses TRBV3-1 (or the pseudogene TRBV3-2) and TRBJ2-5; TRBD1 is a possible D gene (6 bases). V gave up 4 bases and J gave up 5 bases, with 14 bases separating them. CDR3 size: 14 residues. Looked up from germline, CDR1 is LGHDT and CDR2 is YNNKEL (reference sequence). CDR3 amino acids: CASSLQGERETQYF. The CDR3 coding sequence is TGTGCCAGCAGCCTACAGGGTGAGAGGGAGACCCAGTACTTC.

The chain links TRBV19 to TRBJ1-6, with 7 bases fitting TRBD1. Germline V gene sequence: CDR1 LNHDA, CDR2 SQIVND (reference sequence). The CDR3 length is 16 residues. The trim removed 3 bases at V and 10 bases at J, leaving 12 bases unmatched. CDR3 in DNA: TGTGCCAGTAGTATGGGGGTACAGGGGAGACGCTCACCCCTCCACTTT. Its protein is CASSMGVQGRRSPLHF.

The chain joins TRBV7-2 to TRBJ2-2; 7 nucleotides match TRBD1. The ends lost 2 bases at V and 0 bases at J; junction bases unmatched: 3. This CDR3 has 16 amino acids. Per the germline V gene, CDR1 is SGHTA and CDR2 is FQGNSA. In DNA form, the CDR3 reads TGTGCCAGCAGCTTATTTCAGGGGGCGAACACCGGGGAGCTGTTTTTT. Amino acid sequence: CASSLFQGANTGELFF.

The CDR3 DNA is TGTGCCAGCAGTCACAGGGGGCGCGGCACTGAAGCTTTCTTT. It yields the protein CASSHRGRGTEAFF. This rearrangement joins TRBV28 to TRBJ1-1, with TRBD1 matching over 9 bases. CDR1 and CDR2 from the germline V gene are MDHEN and SYDVKM. The trim removed 5 bases at V and 4 bases at J, leaving 5 bases unmatched. The CDR3 extends over 14 amino acids.

This clone has only a few counts. V and J are TRBV6-4 and TRBJ1-6; no clear D. Germline V gene sequence: CDR1 MRHNA, CDR2 SNTAGT. Trimming shortened V by 3 bases and J by 10 bases, and 13 bases separated the two germline ends. The CDR3 covers 14 residues. In DNA form, the CDR3 reads TGTGCCAGCAGTGAACTGGCCTTGAGGTCACCCCTCCACTTT. This encodes CASSELALRSPLHF.

This chain connects TRBV5-1 to TRBJ1-2, with D hard to call. With 3 bases removed from V and 8 bases from J, the gap between germline ends came to 17 bases. Germline V lookup: CDR1 SGHRS, CDR2 YFSETQ. CDR3 length: 14 residues. The CDR3 spells CASSSETGSGGYTF. In nucleotides, the CDR3 is TGCGCCAGCAGCTCTGAGACGGGCTCGGGGGGCTACACCTTC.

The chain recombines TRBV29-1 with TRBJ1-2, with 7 bases lining up with TRBD1. Germline CDR1 SQVTM, CDR2 ANQGSEA. The V segment lost 4 bases and the J segment 1 base; nucleotides outside the gene matches: 3. The CDR3 spans 13 residues. CDR3 protein: CSVGRDSNYGYTF. The DNA of the CDR3 is TGCAGCGTTGGAAGGGACAGTAACTATGGCTACACCTTC. Full variable domain (rest looked up from reference TRBV29-1 and TRBJ1-2): SAVISQKPSRDICQRGTSLTIQCQVDSQVTMMFWYRQQPGQSLTLIATANQGSEATYESGFVIDKFPISRPNLTFSTLTVSNMSPEDSSIYLCSVGRDSNYGYTFGSGTRLTVV.

The rearrangement links TRBV28 to TRBJ1-2; D not certain. Trimming stripped 3 bases from V and 0 bases from J, with 8 bases between. The germline CDR1 and CDR2 sequences are MDHEN and SYDVKM. The CDR3 contains 14 residues. The CDR3 sequence: CASSLVGANYGYTF. DNA for the CDR3: TGTGCCAGCAGTTTGGTAGGAGCTAACTATGGCTACACCTTC.